This T cell receptor (beta chain) was retrieved from a study of cytomegalovirus exposure and HLA in healthy donors. With 60 Vbeta and 13 Jbeta primers, the PCR was carried out. Assay used: immunoSEQ multiplex PCR; TCRdb lists only in-frame clones, some missing. In the table there are approximately 100,000 clones, around 64% of which are singletons. Germline assignment: CDR1 GTSNPN and CDR2 SVGIG (reference sequence). The CDR3 contains 17 residues. V lost 0 bases, J lost 4 bases, and 22 bases lay in between. Findings and limits, study-wide: The listing of 150 to 200 TCR beta chains classed them as cytomegalovirus-associated. Cytomegalovirus status was reportedly diagnosed by the classifier with high sensitivity and specificity.

On this clone: Its antigen is unknown.

The chain uses TRBV30 and TRBJ2-7; unclear D gene. This TCR was recovered from a man aged 55 to 70 in good health and CMV-seronegative. The material sequenced was PBMCs. The CDR3 protein is CAWSVKAPPLPSYEQYF. CDR3 bases: TGTGCCTGGAGTGTTAAGGCCCCCCCGCTTCCTAGTTACGAGCAGTACTTC.